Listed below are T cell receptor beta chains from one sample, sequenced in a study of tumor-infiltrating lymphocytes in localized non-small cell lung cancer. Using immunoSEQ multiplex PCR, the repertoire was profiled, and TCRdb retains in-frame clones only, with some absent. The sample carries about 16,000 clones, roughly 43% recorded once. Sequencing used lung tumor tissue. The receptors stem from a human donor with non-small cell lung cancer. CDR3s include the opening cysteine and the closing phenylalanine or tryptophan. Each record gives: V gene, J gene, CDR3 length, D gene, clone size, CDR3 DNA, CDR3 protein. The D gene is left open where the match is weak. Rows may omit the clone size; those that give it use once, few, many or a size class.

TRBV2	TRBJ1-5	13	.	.	TGTGCCAGCAGTGTAAGGGGGGATCAGCCCCAGCATTTT	CASSVRGDQPQHF
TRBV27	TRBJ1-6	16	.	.	TGTGCCAGCAGTTTATCGGGGACGGTATATAATTCACCCCTCCACTTT	CASSLSGTVYNSPLHF
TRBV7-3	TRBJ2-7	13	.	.	TGTGCCAGCAGCTGGACAAGAGGCTACGAGCAGTACTTC	CASSWTRGYEQYF
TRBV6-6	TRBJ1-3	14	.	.	TGTGCCAGCGAGCAGGCGAGCTCTGGAAACACCATATATTTT	CASEQASSGNTIYF
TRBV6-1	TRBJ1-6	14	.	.	TGTGCCAGCAGTGACAGCCGATGGGCTTCACCCCTCCACTTT	CASSDSRWASPLHF
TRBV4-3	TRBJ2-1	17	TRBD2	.	TGCGCCAGCAGCCAAGAAGGTCCCGGGACTACTTACAATGAGCAGTTCTTC	CASSQEGPGTTYNEQFF
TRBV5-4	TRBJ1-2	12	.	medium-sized	TGTGCCAGCAACGCAGGGCCCAATGGCTACACCTTC	CASNAGPNGYTF
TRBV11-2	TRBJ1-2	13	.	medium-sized	TGTGCCAGCAGCTTAGGGGTATCCTATGGCTACACCTTC	CASSLGVSYGYTF
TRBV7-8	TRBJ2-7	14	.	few	TGTGCCAGCAGCAGGCCGGGACCTTCGTACGAGCAGTACTTC	CASSRPGPSYEQYF
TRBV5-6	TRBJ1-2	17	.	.	TGTGCCAGCAGCTTGGTCGATGGGGCCTACTTGACGCGGGGCTACACCTTC	CASSLVDGAYLTRGYTF
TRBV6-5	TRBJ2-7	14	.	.	TGTGCCAGCAGTTACTCGGGCAGGGTCCACGAGCAGTACTTC	CASSYSGRVHEQYF
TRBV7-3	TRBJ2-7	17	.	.	TGTGCCAGCAGCTCCGTCGGAGGGCCAGGGGGCTCCTACGAGCAGTACTTC	CASSSVGGPGGSYEQYF
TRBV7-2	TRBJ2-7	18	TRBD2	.	TGTGCCAGCAGCTTAATGGGTCTAGCGGGGGGAACCTCCTACGAGCAGTACTTC	CASSLMGLAGGTSYEQYF
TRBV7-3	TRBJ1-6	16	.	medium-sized	TGTGCCAGCACCTTAGGCGGGCCAGGGTCGGGGTCACCCCTCCACTTT	CASTLGGPGSGSPLHF
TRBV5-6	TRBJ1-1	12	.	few	TGTGCCAGCAGCTTACAGGGTCCTGAAGCTTTCTTT	CASSLQGPEAFF
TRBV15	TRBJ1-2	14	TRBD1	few	TGTGCCACCAGCAGCCTAGGACAGGCCTATGGCTACACCTTC	CATSSLGQAYGYTF
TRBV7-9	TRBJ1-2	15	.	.	TGTGCCAGCAGCCAAAGCGGGGGGAACAACTATGGCTACACCTTC	CASSQSGGNNYGYTF
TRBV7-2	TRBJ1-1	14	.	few	TGTGCCAGCACCCCCAGGGGAAAAAAGACTGAAGCTTTCTTT	CASTPRGKKTEAFF
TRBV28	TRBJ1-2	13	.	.	TGTGCCAGCAGTTTGGGGGGCGCGGTTGGCTACACCTTC	CASSLGGAVGYTF
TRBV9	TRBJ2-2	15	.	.	TGTGCCAGCAGCGCGGGACTGACCAACACCGGGGAGCTGTTTTTT	CASSAGLTNTGELFF
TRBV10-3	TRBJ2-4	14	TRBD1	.	TGTGCCATCAGTGGACAGGGGTCTAAAAACATTCAGTACTTC	CAISGQGSKNIQYF
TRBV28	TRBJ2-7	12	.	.	TGTGCCAGCATTATGAGGGGATCCGAGCAGTACTTC	CASIMRGSEQYF
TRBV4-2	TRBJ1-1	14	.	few	TGTGCCAGCAGCCAAGTTGACAGGAACACTGAAGCTTTCTTT	CASSQVDRNTEAFF
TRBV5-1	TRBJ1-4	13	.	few	TGCGCCAGCAGCTTCAGGGCGGGGGAAAAACTGTTTTTT	CASSFRAGEKLFF
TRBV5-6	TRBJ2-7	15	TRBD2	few	TGTGCCAGCAGCTTGGCCGCGGGGGGCGGGCGGGAGCAGTACTTC	CASSLAAGGGREQYF